This is a list of T cell receptor beta chains from one sample in a study of cytomegalovirus exposure and HLA in healthy donors. Assay used: immunoSEQ multiplex PCR; TCRdb lists only in-frame clones, some missing. The repertoire holds 90,000 to 130,000 clones, about four fifths seen once, with roughly 20% in the top ten. Input material: PBMCs. The origin of the receptors is a man under 40 in good health and CMV-seropositive. Both conserved end residues are part of each CDR3. D genes are given only for firm matches. Only some rows state a clone size, as once, few, many or a class for expanded clones.

TRBJ1-3,once,-,TRBV5-1,CASSLVPGRFGNTIYF,TGCGCCAGCAGCTTGGTTCCAGGGAGGTTTGGAAACACCATATATTTT
TRBJ2-7,-,-,TRBV2,CASSEAYPYTGTFYEQYF,TGTGCCAGCAGTGAAGCATACCCCTACACAGGGACGTTCTACGAGCAGTACTTC
TRBJ1-3,-,-,TRBV5-5,CASSQRVLRYSGNTIYF,TGTGCCAGCAGCCAACGGGTGCTAAGGTACTCTGGAAACACCATATATTTT
TRBJ1-2,-,TRBD1,TRBV2,CASSAGTGNYGYTF,TGTGCCAGCAGTGCAGGGACAGGGAACTATGGCTACACCTTC
TRBJ2-2,once,-,TRBV28,CASSDLDRNTGELFF,TGTGCCAGCAGTGACCTCGACAGAAACACCGGGGAGCTGTTTTTT
TRBJ2-3,-,-,TRBV15,CATSSTRGGDTDTQYF,TGTGCCACCAGCAGTACTAGAGGGGGGGACACAGATACGCAGTATTTT
TRBJ1-2,few,TRBD1,TRBV27,CASSPWDRNYGYTF,TGTGCCAGCAGTCCCTGGGACAGGAACTATGGCTACACCTTC
TRBJ1-4,-,TRBD1,TRBV18,CASSPSGDRGEKLFF,TGTGCCAGCTCACCCTCCGGGGACAGGGGGGAAAAACTGTTTTTT
TRBJ2-7,-,TRBD2,TRBV6-1,CASSETLAAGGYEQYF,TGTGCCAGCAGTGAAACCCTAGCGGCCGGAGGGTACGAGCAGTACTTC
TRBJ1-6,-,-,TRBV27,CASSSNDRHSYNSPLHF,TGTGCCAGCAGTTCAAATGACCGACACTCCTATAATTCACCCCTCCACTTT
TRBJ1-4,-,TRBD1,TRBV6-1,CASRTGGGTNEKLFF,TGTGCCAGCAGAACAGGGGGTGGAACTAATGAAAAACTGTTTTTT
TRBJ1-4,-,TRBD1,TRBV27,CASSSLQGAQSGKLFF,TGTGCCAGCAGTTCCCTACAGGGGGCCCAAAGTGGAAAACTGTTTTTT
TRBJ2-2,-,-,TRBV11-2,CASSLGGSPTGELFF,TGTGCCAGCAGCTTAGGCGGTAGCCCGACCGGGGAGCTGTTTTTT
TRBJ2-5,few,TRBD1,TRBV4-2,CASSQDTGTGDQETQYF,TGTGCCAGCAGCCAAGATACCGGGACAGGGGACCAAGAGACCCAGTACTTC
TRBJ1-1,-,TRBD1,TRBV12-5,CASGSSGGTGAFF,TGTGCTAGTGGTTCATCAGGGGGCACCGGAGCTTTCTTT
TRBJ1-2,-,-,TRBV2,CASSRDSNYGYTF,TGTGCCAGCAGCCGCGACAGTAACTATGGCTACACCTTC
TRBJ2-2,-,-,TRBV6-6,CATSTATTNTGELFF,TGTGCCACCAGCACTGCGACAACGAACACCGGGGAGCTGTTTTTT
TRBJ1-2,-,-,TRBV5-6,CASSFAGGESYGYTF,TGTGCCAGCAGCTTCGCCGGAGGGGAAAGCTATGGCTACACCTTC
TRBJ2-3,-,TRBD2,TRBV19,CASRVSGRPDTQYF,TGTGCCAGCCGCGTTAGCGGGAGGCCAGATACGCAGTATTTT
TRBJ2-3,-,-,TRBV7-3,CASSLTGVGTDTQYF,TGTGCCAGCAGCTTAACAGGGGTCGGCACAGATACGCAGTATTTT
TRBJ1-2,-,-,TRBV19,CASSIWAGANYGYTF,TGTGCCAGTAGTATATGGGCAGGGGCGAACTATGGCTACACCTTC
TRBJ1-4,-,TRBD1,TRBV4-1,CASSRARQGREKLFF,TGCGCCAGCAGCCGCGCTAGACAGGGGAGAGAAAAACTGTTTTTT
TRBJ2-4,once,-,TRBV21-1,CASSKVKGLMAKNIQYF,TGTGCCAGCAGCAAAGTTAAGGGGCTAATGGCCAAAAACATTCAGTACTTC
TRBJ2-2,-,TRBD1,TRBV7-2,CASRGQGYGGELFF,TGTGCCAGCAGGGGACAGGGGTATGGCGGGGAGCTGTTTTTT
TRBJ1-1,-,TRBD1,TRBV27,CASSLSDRLNTEAFF,TGTGCCAGCAGTTTATCGGACAGGCTGAACACTGAAGCTTTCTTT
TRBJ2-4,-,-,TRBV2,CASSKLLGPENIQYF,TGTGCCAGCAGTAAACTCCTGGGGCCGGAAAACATTCAGTACTTC
TRBJ2-1,-,-,TRBV7-9,CSSSPGLTRDNEQFF,TGTTCCAGCAGCCCGGGACTTACCCGAGACAATGAGCAGTTCTTC
TRBJ1-1,-,-,TRBV6-1,CASQVSGPGREAFF,TGTGCCAGCCAAGTAAGCGGGCCGGGGCGTGAAGCTTTCTTT
TRBJ2-5,-,-,TRBV9,CASSVEREETQYF,TGTGCCAGCAGCGTAGAGCGGGAAGAGACCCAGTACTTC
TRBJ2-7,-,TRBD1,TRBV28,CASSLPGQGAGEQYF,TGTGCCAGCAGCTTGCCGGGACAGGGGGCGGGAGAGCAGTACTTC
TRBJ1-1,-,-,TRBV18,CASSPSGVEAFF,TGTGCCAGCTCACCGTCAGGGGTCGAGGCTTTCTTT
TRBJ2-1,few,-,TRBV5-4,CASSLRLARYNEQFF,TGTGCCAGCAGCCTTAGGCTAGCGAGATACAATGAGCAGTTCTTC
TRBJ1-4,-,-,TRBV4-2,CASSFNPLVAATNEKLFF,TGTGCCAGCAGCTTCAATCCCCTGGTTGCGGCAACTAATGAAAAACTGTTTTTT
TRBJ1-2,-,-,TRBV6-4,CASSFEGPNYGYTF,TGTGCCAGCAGTTTCGAGGGCCCTAACTATGGCTACACCTTC
TRBJ2-5,-,TRBD2,TRBV11-2,CASSPAPRLAGGRETQYF,TGTGCCAGCAGCCCAGCCCCCAGACTAGCGGGAGGAAGAGAGACCCAGTACTTC
TRBJ1-5,few,-,TRBV6-1,CASSELWQGEQPQHF,TGTGCCAGCAGTGAACTCTGGCAGGGCGAACAGCCCCAGCATTTT
TRBJ1-3,-,-,TRBV11-2,CASRTTGSSGNTIYF,TGTGCCAGCAGGACCACAGGGAGCTCTGGAAACACCATATATTTT
TRBJ2-6,once,-,TRBV28,CASSPSSAGANVLTF,TGTGCCAGCAGTCCCTCTAGCGCTGGGGCCAACGTCCTGACTTTC
TRBJ1-3,-,-,TRBV5-4,CASSFGAGGSGNTIYF,TGTGCCAGCAGCTTTGGGGCGGGGGGAAGTGGAAACACCATATATTTT
TRBJ2-7,-,TRBD2,TRBV5-1,CASSRGGGTSSYEQYF,TGCGCCAGCAGCCGTGGGGGAGGGACTAGCTCCTACGAGCAGTACTTC
TRBJ1-1,-,TRBD1,TRBV10-2,CASSEANRGRNEAFF,TGCGCCAGCAGTGAGGCGAACAGGGGGCGAAATGAAGCTTTCTTT
TRBJ1-1,once,-,TRBV5-1,CASSVLLRTVVNTEAFF,TGCGCCAGCAGCGTACTCCTACGGACAGTTGTGAACACTGAAGCTTTCTTT
TRBJ2-3,-,TRBD2,TRBV7-9,CASSFPWGGFKTDTQYF,TGTGCTAGCAGCTTCCCCTGGGGGGGTTTCAAAACAGATACGCAGTATTTT
TRBJ2-4,-,-,TRBV2,CASSEARDIQYF,TGTGCCAGCAGTGAAGCGAGAGACATTCAGTACTTC
TRBJ1-2,-,-,TRBV7-9,CSSSSLYGYTF,TGTTCCAGCAGCTCCCTATATGGCTACACCTTC
TRBJ2-3,-,-,TRBV6-5,CASSYGSPDTQYF,TGTGCCAGCAGTTATGGCTCTCCAGATACGCAGTATTTT
TRBJ1-1,-,-,TRBV11-3,CASSLDSNTEAFF,TGTGCCAGCAGCTTAGACTCTAACACTGAAGCTTTCTTT
TRBJ2-1,-,-,TRBV7-2,CASSLFKAQGNEQFF,TGTGCCAGCAGCTTGTTCAAAGCACAGGGCAATGAGCAGTTCTTC
TRBJ1-5,-,-,TRBV19,CASTTRGGSQHF,TGTGCCAGTACCACCCGCGGGGGGTCCCAGCATTTT
TRBJ1-5,-,TRBD1,TRBV27,CASSLSGATGVDQPQHF,TGTGCCAGCAGTTTAAGTGGGGCCACAGGGGTTGATCAGCCCCAGCATTTT
TRBJ1-1,-,-,TRBV11-2,CASSYTTEAFF,TGTGCCAGCAGCTACACCACTGAAGCTTTCTTT
TRBJ2-7,-,TRBD2,TRBV9,CASSTSAGQGDEQYF,TGTGCCAGCAGCACGTCAGCGGGGCAGGGTGACGAGCAGTACTTC
TRBJ1-2,-,-,TRBV7-9,CASSFEAAYGYTF,TGTGCCAGCAGCTTCGAGGCAGCTTATGGCTACACCTTC